This T cell receptor beta chain was retrieved from a study of blood T cells in healthy people across ages. Drawing of peripheral blood yielded 7.5 to 10 milliliters from each donor. Total RNA was isolated from each sample in quantities of at least 5 micrograms. The CDR3 contains 14 residues. Germline V lookup: CDR1 MGHRA, CDR2 YSYEKL. Trimming at V came to 1 base and at J to 6 bases, leaving 3 bases not matched to a gene. A sample-barcoded 5' primer and a J-beta primer mix were used in a second PCR of roughly 7 to 11 cycles. One entry per CDR3 protein results from TCRdb running MiXCR on the 5' RACE reads. The repertoire consists of 700,000 to 900,000 distinct CDR3 sequences, with 20% to 30% occurring once and the leading ten covering 2.5% to 3.5%. These same records also appear under a second study, on T cells of mothers and their children.

The chain uses TRBV4-1 and TRBJ2-1; the match to TRBD1 covers 7 bases. The material sequenced was blood. The source of this sequence is a boy aged 10-17 years in good health. The CDR3 region has the DNA TGCGCCAGCAGCCAAGGAGGGGGCCGCAATGAGCAGTTCTTC. Its protein product is CASSQGGGRNEQFF.